This T cell receptor (beta chain) was documented in a study of blood T cell repertoires in COVID-19. How the authors handled the data: Counts of nucleated cells, estimated from reference gene primer amplification, were obtained. Profiled with immunoSEQ multiplex PCR; TCRdb holds only in-frame clones, not every one. The V and J calls and the clone size are those of that table, but D and trimming were determined from the DNA. The data hold roughly 120,000 clones, with just over 75% observed a single time. Per the germline V gene, CDR1 is SQVTM and CDR2 is ANQGSEA. The CDR3 extends over 17 amino acids. Trimming left V 6 bases short and J 0 bases short, with 23 bases between.

The source material was peripheral blood. This TCR was sampled from a woman aged 80 or older with acute or convalescent COVID-19. The V call is TRBV29-1, the J call TRBJ1-2; TRBD1 might be the D (6 bases). The CDR3 loop reads CSVLSTGDASTNYGYTF. In DNA form, the CDR3 reads TGCAGCGTCCTCTCGACAGGAGACGCCTCCACTAACTATGGCTACACCTTC.